The 20 T cell receptor beta chains given below trace back to one sample, sequenced in a study of CD8+ T cells in alopecia areata. Extracted RNA was reverse transcribed, and the resulting cDNA served as sequencing template. Only in-frame clones appear in the TCRdb table, and some are missing; sequencing was by immunoSEQ multiplex PCR. Here the sample spans around 300,000 clones, about three fifths being singletons. As for treatment: oral pan-JAK inhibitor, 5-10 mg twice daily. Material: CD4+ T cells sorted from blood, obtained around week 54, from a patient treated with tofacitinib. Receptors originate from a human donor with alopecia areata.

The rearrangement links TRBV11-2 to TRBJ1-5, with a weak D call TRBD1 (5 bases). Trimming pared 5 bases from V and 3 bases from J, leaving 14 bases between. The CDR3 sequence is 15 residues long. From germline, CDR1 is SGHAT and CDR2 FQNNGV. CDR3 amino acids: CASSPAGDTNQPQHF. For the CDR3, the DNA is TGTGCCAGCAGCCCCGCGGGGGATACCAATCAGCCCCAGCATTTT.

This clone was detected only once. The V call is TRBV9, the J call TRBJ2-3, with D maybe TRBD2 (7 bases). CDR1 is SGDLS, CDR2 YYNGEE, per germline. This CDR3 is built from 12 residues. Trimming took 5 bases from V and 6 from J, leaving 10 bases between them. CDR3 in amino acids: CASSRGADTQYF. CDR3 sequence (DNA): TGTGCCAGCAGTCGGGGGGCCGATACGCAGTATTTT.

V is TRBV9 and J is TRBJ1-1, with D hard to call. Germline V gene lookup returns CDR1 SGDLS and CDR2 YYNGEE. Trimming left V 0 bases short and J 6 bases short, with 15 bases between. This CDR3 is built from 15 residues. CDR3 loop: CASSVDPRADAEAFF. CDR3 DNA: TGTGCCAGCAGCGTAGATCCCCGGGCCGACGCTGAAGCTTTCTTT.

This chain links TRBV29-1 with TRBJ1-4; no clear D gene. This CDR3 comprises 12 residues. With 6 bases removed from V and 0 bases from J, the gap between germline ends came to 5 bases. CDR1 is SQVTM and CDR2 is ANQGSEA in the germline V gene. This chain's CDR3 is CSVKATNEKLFF. The CDR3 coding sequence is TGCAGCGTCAAGGCAACTAATGAAAAACTGTTTTTT.

The chain uses TRBV5-1 and TRBJ2-1, with 14 bases aligning to TRBD2. Germline V gene data show CDR1 as SGHRS and CDR2 as YFSETQ. The CDR3 runs 16 residues. Germline trimming cut 4 bases from V and 7 bases from J; bases unmatched to any gene: 7. The CDR3 DNA follows: TGCGCCAGCAGCCAGACTAGCGGGGGGGCCTGGAATGAGCAGTTCTTC. This sequence encodes CASSQTSGGAWNEQFF.

The chain couples TRBV30 to TRBJ2-3; 14 bases map to TRBD2. V shed 0 bases, J shed 7 bases, and the junction held 6 bases outside the gene matches. Looked up from germline, CDR1 is GTSNPN and CDR2 is SVGIG (reference sequence). CDR3 size: 16 residues. CDR3 sequence reads: CAWSVAGLAGGHTQYF. The CDR3 region has the DNA TGTGCCTGGAGTGTGGCAGGACTAGCGGGGGGCCATACGCAGTATTTT.

The V and J genes are TRBV29-1 and TRBJ1-2; D may be TRBD1 (6 bases). With 6 bases removed from V and 12 bases from J, the gap between germline ends came to 20 bases. Germline values: CDR1 SQVTM, CDR2 ANQGSEA. The CDR3 has 12 residues. The CDR3 DNA sequence: TGCAGCGTCCGGGTCCGGGACATTAACGACACCTTC. Its protein is CSVRVRDINDTF.

This clone was counted only a few times. Other DNA sequences in this sample translate to the same CDR3. J is TRBJ1-5 and V is TRBV30; no clear D gene. V was clipped by 0 bases and J by 5 bases, with 8 bases between them. The CDR3 is made up of 13 amino acids. Germline V lookup: CDR1 GTSNPN, CDR2 SVGIG (reference sequence). CDR3 region: CAWSVQEDQPQHF. CDR3 bases: TGTGCCTGGAGTGTCCAGGAAGATCAGCCCCAGCATTTT.

The chain uses TRBV15 and TRBJ2-3, with TRBD2 identical over 7 bases. The CDR3 totals 15 residues. Unmatched junction bases numbered 10, after V lost 5 bases and J lost 5 bases. Per germline, CDR1 LNHNV and CDR2 YYDKDF (reference sequence). The CDR3 DNA sequence: TGTGCCACCAGCCCTCGGTGGGGGGGAGGAGATACGCAGTATTTT. Protein: CATSPRWGGGDTQYF.

The chain links TRBV29-1 to TRBJ2-1; D is perhaps TRBD1 (8 bases). Trimming stripped 6 bases from V and 9 bases from J, with 24 bases between. CDR1 and CDR2 (germline): SQVTM, ANQGSEA. The CDR3 is 15 amino acids. CDR3 DNA: TGCAGCGTCCCCCCACAGGGGGGGCTTTATCGTGAGCAGTTCTTC. Translated: CSVPPQGGLYREQFF.

This clone turned up a few times. This chain links TRBV29-1 with TRBJ2-3, with D uncertain. The CDR3 totals 11 residues. Trimming took 7 bases from V and 3 from J, leaving 8 bases between them. Germline CDR1 is SQVTM and CDR2 is ANQGSEA. This chain's CDR3 is CSARMTDTQYF. As DNA, the CDR3 is TGCAGCGCTAGGATGACAGATACGCAGTATTTT.

This chain links TRBV6-5 with TRBJ1-2; 7 bases map to TRBD1. Trimming at V came to 5 bases and at J to 7 bases, leaving 10 bases not matched to a gene. The CDR3 spans 14 residues. Germline-derived CDR1 and CDR2 are MNHEY and SVGAGI. CDR3 bases: TGTGCCAGCAGTGAAGAAAGGCAGGGGGGTGGCTACACCTTC. Amino acids: CASSEERQGGGYTF.

Only one count was recorded for this clone. The CDR3 DNA reads as TGTGCCACCAGCAGAGATCTAGCGGGAGGGGGCACTGGGGCCAACGTCCTGACTTTC. Protein sequence: CATSRDLAGGGTGANVLTF. This chain connects TRBV15 to TRBJ2-6; TRBD2 matches at 12 bases. Trimming at V came to 0 bases and at J to 2 bases, leaving 5 bases not matched to a gene. Germline values: CDR1 LNHNV, CDR2 YYDKDF (reference sequence). CDR3 length: 19 residues.

There are a few counts of this clone. The chain links TRBV6-6 to TRBJ1-2, with no clear D. This CDR3 spans 13 amino acids. Germline-derived CDR1 and CDR2 are MNHNY and SVGAGI (reference sequence). V lost 0 bases and J 3 bases, leaving 5 bases between the germline ends. The chain's CDR3 is CASSYSSDYGYTF. The CDR3 DNA sequence: TGTGCCAGCAGTTACTCGTCCGACTATGGCTACACCTTC.

Many counts were recorded for this clone. This CDR3 is CASSPSRVRDTQYF. CDR3 bases: TGTGCCAGCAGTCCCTCCCGGGTCAGGGATACGCAGTATTTT. The gene calls are TRBV27 and TRBJ2-3; D is undetermined. V shed 5 bases and J shed 6 bases, with 15 bases lying between them. Germline CDR1 MNHEY, CDR2 SMNVEV (reference sequence). This CDR3 has 14 residues.

This sequence joins TRBV4-1 and TRBJ2-4; 9 positions agree with TRBD1. The CDR3 loop spans 17 amino acids. V shed 4 bases and J 1 base; nucleotides not matched to a gene: 8. Germline loops: CDR1 MGHRA, CDR2 YSYEKL. CDR3 sequence reads: CASSLSTGGTAKNIQYF. As DNA, the CDR3 is TGCGCCAGCAGCCTTTCGACAGGGGGGACGGCCAAAAACATTCAGTACTTC.

The gene calls are TRBV30 and TRBJ1-4; TRBD1 matches at 10 bases. Looked up from germline, CDR1 is GTSNPN and CDR2 is SVGIG (reference sequence). The CDR3 consists of 13 residues. The V and J ends lost 5 bases and 7 bases, in that order; junction bases with no gene match: 4. For the CDR3, the DNA is TGTGCCTGGTCCGGGACAGGGGTTGAAAAACTGTTTTTT. Protein product: CAWSGTGVEKLFF.

There are a few counts of this clone. CDR3 amino acids: CASSSGLSTDTQYF. CDR3 nucleotide sequence: TGTGCCAGCAGCTCAGGACTAAGCACAGATACGCAGTATTTT. The chain has TRBV7-2 and TRBJ2-3, with D maybe TRBD2 (6 bases). Trimming took 4 bases from V and 0 from J, leaving 8 bases between them. Germline V gives CDR1 SGHTA, CDR2 FQGNSA. The CDR3 contains 14 residues.

The V gene is TRBV9, the J gene TRBJ2-7, with D possibly being TRBD1 or TRBD2 (5 bases each). CDR3 size: 15 residues. Deletions cut 0 bases from V and 2 bases from J, with 12 bases between. CDR1 and CDR2 (germline): SGDLS, YYNGEE. As DNA, the CDR3 is TGTGCCAGCAGCGTAGGACCCCGAGGGGCCTACGAGCAGTACTTC. It translates to CASSVGPRGAYEQYF.

The CDR3 spells CAWSTGGRGNQPQHF. CDR3 DNA sequence: TGTGCCTGGAGCACAGGGGGGAGAGGCAATCAGCCCCAGCATTTT. This sequence joins TRBV30 and TRBJ1-5; 8 nucleotides agree with TRBD1. CDR1 and CDR2 from the germline V gene are GTSNPN and SVGIG (reference sequence). The ends lost 3 bases at V and 2 bases at J; junction bases unmatched: 6. CDR3 length: 15 amino acids.